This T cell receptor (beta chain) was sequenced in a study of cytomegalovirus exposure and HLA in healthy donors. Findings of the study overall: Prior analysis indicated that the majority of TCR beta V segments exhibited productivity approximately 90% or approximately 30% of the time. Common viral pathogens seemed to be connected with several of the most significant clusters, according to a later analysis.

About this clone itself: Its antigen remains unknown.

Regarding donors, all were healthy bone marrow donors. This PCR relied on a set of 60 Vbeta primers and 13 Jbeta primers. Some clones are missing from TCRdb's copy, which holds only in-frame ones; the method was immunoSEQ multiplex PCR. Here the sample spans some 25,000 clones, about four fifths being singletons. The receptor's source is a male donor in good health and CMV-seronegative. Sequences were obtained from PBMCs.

CDR3 amino acids: CASSLRTGDTEAFF. In DNA form, the CDR3 reads TGTGCCAGCAGTTTAAGGACAGGCGACACTGAAGCTTTCTTT. J is TRBJ1-1 and V is TRBV27; 7 positions agree with TRBD1. Germline CDR1 is MNHEY and CDR2 is SMNVEV (reference sequence). The V and J ends lost 2 bases and 3 bases, in that order; junction bases with no gene match: 3. The CDR3 loop spans 14 amino acids.